This TCR beta chain came from a study of shared clonotypes between healthy human individuals. On the study more broadly: Each donor contributed plates that comprised three CD4 naive, three CD4 memory, two CD8 naive and one CD8 memory. Study conclusions and caveats: Estimated richness was generally greater in naive than memory subsets.

On this clone itself: Its target is unknown.

Recent acute infections and vaccinations were absent in the healthy HIV-negative adult donors. Combination of CD45RO+ cells with CCR7-negative CD45RA+ TemRA cells was used for CD8 memory. CDR3 length equals 14 residues. Germline CDR1 GTSNPN, CDR2 SVGIG (reference sequence). V lost 7 bases and J lost 6; bases outside the gene matches: 13. Assay: immunoSEQ multiplex PCR; the TCRdb copy retains only in-frame clones and omits some. This sample has approximately 350,000 clones, with approximately 97% found just once. This receptor was identified in a man younger than 40 in good health. This chain connects TRBV30 to TRBJ2-3, with 7 nucleotides matching TRBD2. Sequenced: memory CD8+ T cells sorted from blood. As for subset: CD45RO+ cells pooled with CCR7-negative TemRA cells. CDR3 DNA sequence: TGTGCCTTCTATAGGCCTAGCGGTGTGGATACGCAGTATTTT. The encoded protein is CAFYRPSGVDTQYF.